This entry describes one T cell receptor beta chain. CDR3 length: 17 amino acids. The germline gives CDR1 SGHTA, CDR2 FQGNSA. The V end lost 1 base, the J end lost 5 bases, and 20 bases lay between the germline ends. Study processing details: Reference gene primer amplification gave estimated nucleated cell counts. Assay: immunoSEQ multiplex PCR; the TCRdb copy retains only in-frame clones and omits some. V and J calls and clone size are those listed in that table; D and trimming were worked out from the DNA. This sample has 70,000 to 100,000 clones; over 75% occur once, and the top ten carry about 2.7%. This entry comes from a study of blood T cell repertoires in COVID-19. Study overall: Sites across the United States, Italy and Spain contributed samples from acute and convalescent COVID-19. Nucleic acid was either cDNA or gDNA, and it came from T cells, B-cell-depleted T cells, or PBMCs.

The sequenced sample consisted of peripheral blood. The sequence came from a woman older than 75 with acute or convalescent COVID-19. V is TRBV7-2 and J is TRBJ2-5; D possibly corresponds to TRBD1 (8 bases). The CDR3: CASSLEGGGTGIETQYF. The CDR3 DNA follows: TGTGCCAGCAGCTTAGAGGGGGGAGGGACAGGTATTGAGACCCAGTACTTC. Complete variable domain (other parts from reference TRBV7-2 and TRBJ2-5): GAGVSQSPSNKVTEKGKDVELRCDPISGHTALYWYRQSLGQGLEFLIYFQGNSAPDKSGLPSDRFSAERTGGSVSTLTIQRTQQEDSAVYLCASSLEGGGTGIETQYFGPGTRLLVL.